Presented here are 6 T cell receptor beta chains from one specimen sequenced in a study of blood T cell repertoires in COVID-19. Clones were read by immunoSEQ multiplex PCR, and TCRdb kept only the in-frame ones, dropping some. This repertoire shows 200,000 to 300,000 clones, about nine tenths found once; its top ten account for roughly 3.3%. The sequenced material came from peripheral blood. The source is a woman aged 40 to 50 with acute or convalescent COVID-19.

This clone was found once. The chain combines TRBV28 with TRBJ2-1; D may be TRBD1 (6 bases). Trimming removed 2 bases from V and 8 bases from J, with 19 bases in between. The CDR3 covers 16 residues. In germline, CDR1 is MDHEN, CDR2 SYDVKM. CDR3 protein: CASSLPGVRGRHEQFF. CDR3 sequence (DNA): TGTGCCAGCAGTTTACCAGGGGTTCGGGGTCGGCATGAGCAGTTCTTC.

The chain combines TRBV5-4 with TRBJ2-2, with 11 bases lining up with TRBD2. This CDR3 has 16 amino acids. Per germline, CDR1 SGHNT and CDR2 YYREEE (reference sequence). V lost 4 bases to trimming and J lost 3 bases; unmatched junction nucleotides: 5. CDR3: CASSPKTSGDTGELFF. Written as DNA, the CDR3 is TGTGCCAGCAGCCCTAAGACTAGCGGGGACACCGGGGAGCTGTTTTTT.

CDR3 region: CASSIGSGGASPGELFF. In DNA, the CDR3 is TGTGCCAGTAGTATAGGCTCCGGGGGGGCCTCCCCCGGGGAGCTGTTTTTT. The rearrangement joins TRBV19 to TRBJ2-2, with 8 bases matching TRBD2. There are 17 residues in the CDR3. In germline, CDR1 is LNHDA, CDR2 SQIVND (reference sequence). V shed 1 base and J 6 bases; nucleotides not matched to a gene: 10.

This clone has just one count. V is TRBV21-1 and J is TRBJ2-7; the table's D call, TRBD1, was not checked against the DNA. TRBV21-1 is assigned pseudogene status. This CDR3 has 13 amino acids. The chain's CDR3 is CASSTDSSYEQYV. The CDR3 nucleotides are TGTGCCAGCAGCACGGACAGCTCCTACGAGCAGTACGTC.

The V call is TRBV6-6, the J call TRBJ1-2; D not certain. This CDR3 contains 14 residues. Germline CDR1 reads MNHNY; CDR2 reads SVGAGI (reference sequence). With 6 bases removed from V and 0 bases from J, the gap between germline ends came to 11 bases. In DNA form, the CDR3 reads TGTGCCAGCAGGCGTACGACTGCTAACTATGGCTACACCTTC. As protein: CASRRTTANYGYTF.

Comments on this clone: The junction departs from the called germline gene at one end, perhaps through a read error. The chain links TRBV30 to TRBJ2-1; 12 nucleotides align to TRBD2. CDR3 size: 12 residues. CDR1 GTSNPN and CDR2 SVGIG come from the germline V gene (reference sequence). DNA of the CDR3: TGTGCCTGGAGGCTAGCGGGGGGGCAGGTACTCTTC. Protein product: CAWRLAGGQVLF.